What follows are 30 T cell receptor beta chains derived from one specimen sequenced in a study of shared T cell receptors in the human thymus. Produced via immunoSEQ multiplex PCR; TCRdb's table is partial and in-frame only. Of about 660,000 clones listed, roughly 86% are singletons. The sample was also linked to a second study, of human thymus T cells.

What was sequenced was thymocytes. All receptors derive from a boy under two years old with a congenital heart defect.

V usage is TRBV12-5 and J usage is TRBJ2-5, with TRBD2 matching over 9 bases. With V trimmed by 1 base and J by 2 bases, 8 bases remained unmatched. CDR3 length: 17 residues. In germline, CDR1 is LGHNT, CDR2 FRNRAP. DNA for the CDR3: TGTGCTAGTGGTTTGGGCCATAGCGGGAGACTACAAGAGACCCAGTACTTC. It yields the protein CASGLGHSGRLQETQYF.

The J gene is TRBJ1-2, the V gene TRBV2, with D maybe TRBD1 (6 bases). The V end was cut by 6 bases, the J end by 3 bases, with 14 bases between. The CDR3 extends over 14 amino acids. The germline V gene has CDR1 SNHLY and CDR2 FYNNEI. CDR3 amino acids: CASSQTAGDYGYTF. CDR3 sequence (DNA): TGTGCCAGCAGCCAAACCGCAGGGGACTATGGCTACACCTTC.

This chain joins TRBV5-6 and TRBJ1-5; TRBD1 matches at 8 bases. This CDR3 has 15 amino acids. CDR1 is SGHDT, CDR2 YYEEEE, per germline. After removal of 4 bases from V and 5 bases from J, the junction contained 8 bases not matched to a gene. CDR3 DNA: TGTGCCAGCAGCACACCGGGACAGGTGGATCAGCCCCAGCATTTT. It is translated as CASSTPGQVDQPQHF.

The rearrangement joins TRBV28 to TRBJ1-5, with 9 positions matching TRBD1. J gave up 4 bases and V 1 base, and 2 bases lay outside the gene matches. This CDR3 is built from 15 residues. The germline V gene encodes CDR1 MDHEN and CDR2 SYDVKM. CDR3 region: CASSLLGTGNQPQHF. CDR3 nucleotide sequence: TGTGCCAGCAGTTTATTAGGGACAGGGAATCAGCCCCAGCATTTT.

The V and J genes are TRBV5-4 and TRBJ1-1, with a tentative D call TRBD1 (6 bases). Trimming took off 2 bases at V and 7 bases at J, with 9 bases between the two ends. This CDR3 spans 12 amino acids. Looked up from germline, CDR1 is SGHNT and CDR2 is YYREEE (reference sequence). CDR3 residues: CASSFLQGEAFF. CDR3 coding DNA: TGTGCCAGCAGCTTCTTACAGGGTGAAGCTTTCTTT. The full variable domain, rest sourced from reference TRBV5-4 and TRBJ1-1, is ETGVTQSPTHLIKTRGQQVTLRCSSQSGHNTVSWYQQALGQGPQFIFQYYREEENGRGNFPPRFSGLQFPNYSSELNVNALELDDSALYLCASSFLQGEAFFGQGTRLTVV.

The CDR3 DNA follows: TGCAGCGTTTTCTCAGACACCGGGGAGCTGTTTTTT. Its protein product is CSVFSDTGELFF. This chain links TRBV29-1 with TRBJ2-2; D remains unclear. CDR3 length equals 12 residues. V gave up 5 bases and J gave up 3 bases, with 7 bases separating them. Looked up from germline, CDR1 is SQVTM and CDR2 is ANQGSEA.

The V call is TRBV27, the J call TRBJ2-7; the match to TRBD1 covers 7 bases. The germline CDR1 and CDR2 sequences are MNHEY and SMNVEV (reference sequence). Unmatched junction bases numbered 10, after V lost 1 base and J lost 7 bases. The CDR3 is 15 amino acids. The CDR3 DNA is TGTGCCAGCAGTTTATGTGAAGGGACAGTAGAAGAGCAGTACTTC. This encodes CASSLCEGTVEEQYF.

This clone was observed a few times. The rearrangement joins TRBV5-6 to TRBJ2-3, with unresolved D. Trimming removed 1 base from V and 4 bases from J, with 7 bases in between. Germline CDR1 SGHDT, CDR2 YYEEEE. CDR3 length: 13 amino acids. Here the CDR3 DNA reads TGTGCCAGCAGCTTGAGAACTGCAGATACGCAGTATTTT. It translates to CASSLRTADTQYF.

This chain links TRBV2 with TRBJ2-2, with D maybe TRBD2 (6 bases). Germline V gives CDR1 SNHLY, CDR2 FYNNEI. The ends were cut back, 8 bases at V and 2 bases at J, with 15 bases in the middle. The CDR3 runs 15 residues. CDR3 coding DNA: TGTGCCAGCGAGATAGGTAGCGGTAACACCGGGGAGCTGTTTTTT. This codes for CASEIGSGNTGELFF.

This sequence joins TRBV11-2 and TRBJ2-1, with a weak D call TRBD2 (6 bases). The CDR3 extends over 18 amino acids. CDR1 and CDR2 (germline): SGHAT, FQNNGV. Trimming shortened V by 4 bases and J by 6 bases, and 25 bases separated the two germline ends. DNA of the CDR3: TGTGCCAGCAGCTCGTGGGAGACCCGGACGGAGGGGTGCAATGAGCAGTTCTTC. Its protein product is CASSSWETRTEGCNEQFF.

The chain has TRBV10-1 and TRBJ2-1; maybe TRBD2 (6 bases). The ends were cut back, 4 bases at V and 10 bases at J, with 26 bases in the middle. The CDR3 totals 17 residues. The V gene's germline CDR1 is WNHNN and CDR2 SYGVQD (reference sequence). CDR3 DNA sequence: TGCGCCAGCAGTGCCCCCGGGGGAGCTCACCGTCCGGAGGAGCAGTTCTTC. It codes for CASSAPGGAHRPEEQFF.

The chain employs TRBV5-1 and TRBJ2-1; tentative D call: TRBD1 (5 bases). V was cut by 6 bases and J by 12 bases, with 16 bases left in between. CDR1 and CDR2 from the germline V gene are SGHRS and YFSETQ. CDR3 size: 12 residues. The CDR3 sequence is CASTDRQNLQFF. Written as DNA, the CDR3 is TGCGCCAGCACCGACCGACAGAATTTGCAGTTCTTC.

The CDR3 coding sequence is TGTGCCAGCAGCAAAGAGAGAGGAGAGACCCAGTACTTC. Translating it yields CASSKERGETQYF. This chain connects TRBV21-1 to TRBJ2-5; no DNA check was done on the table's D call, TRBD2. TRBV21-1 is a documented pseudogene. This CDR3 comprises 13 residues.

The J gene is TRBJ2-5, the V gene TRBV7-4; TRBD1 matches 7 bases. From germline, CDR1 is SGHVT and CDR2 SQSDAQ. V was pared by 8 bases and J by 5 bases, with 11 bases of the junction left unmatched. This CDR3 is built from 14 residues. This CDR3 reads CASLPGGPGETQYF. Written as DNA, the CDR3 is TGTGCCAGCCTCCCAGGGGGTCCAGGGGAGACCCAGTACTTC. The whole variable domain, remainder taken from reference TRBV7-4 and TRBJ2-5, is GAGVSQSPRYKVAKRGRDVALRCDSISGHVTLYWYRQTLGQGSEVLTYSQSDAQRDKSGRPSGRFSAERPERSVSTLKIQRTEQGDSAVYLCASLPGGPGETQYFGPGTRLLVL.

This chain uses TRBV6-1 with TRBJ2-7; TRBD1 matches 7 bases. Germline V gene sequence: CDR1 MNHNS, CDR2 SASEGT. After removal of 7 bases from V and 2 bases from J, the junction contained 8 bases not matched to a gene. The CDR3 covers 14 residues. The CDR3 DNA reads TGTGCCAGCACGGGACAGTTCACGACCTACGAGCAGTACTTC. Translated: CASTGQFTTYEQYF.

This rearrangement joins TRBV19 to TRBJ1-4, with D perhaps matching TRBD1 (6 bases). Germline V gene lookup returns CDR1 LNHDA and CDR2 SQIVND (reference sequence). The V gene lost 5 bases and the J gene lost 8 bases, with 6 bases spanning the gap. The CDR3 loop spans 11 amino acids. The CDR3 coding sequence is TGTGCCAGTAGTGGGGGCGAAAAACTGTTTTTT. It encodes CASSGGEKLFF.

The gene calls are TRBV11-2 and TRBJ2-1, with D maybe TRBD1 (6 bases). Germline CDR1 and CDR2: SGHAT and FQNNGV. The CDR3 runs 17 residues. Between the trimmed V and J ends, which lost 1 base and 1 base, there was a span of 14 bases. CDR3 coding DNA: TGTGCCAGCAGCTTAGGCAGGCTCCAGGGGTCCTACAATGAGCAGTTCTTC. Its protein product is CASSLGRLQGSYNEQFF.

This sequence joins TRBV12-5 and TRBJ1-1; D may be TRBD1 (6 bases). The CDR3 sequence is 13 residues long. Germline V gene lookup returns CDR1 LGHNT and CDR2 FRNRAP. V shed 5 bases and J shed 6 bases, with 13 bases lying between them. The CDR3 sequence: CASGKQGRAEAFF. The CDR3 nucleotides read TGTGCTAGTGGTAAACAGGGAAGGGCTGAAGCTTTCTTT.

The V and J genes are TRBV5-1 and TRBJ2-1; D call uncertain. The germline V gene encodes CDR1 SGHRS and CDR2 YFSETQ. The CDR3 totals 11 residues. The V end lost 1 base, the J end lost 10 bases, and 6 bases lay between the germline ends. The CDR3 region has the DNA TGCGCCAGCAGCTTGTGTATAGAGCAGTTCTTC. Protein product: CASSLCIEQFF.

CDR3 in amino acids: CASSGTSGINEQFF. As DNA, the CDR3 is TGTGCCAGTAGCGGGACTAGCGGAATTAATGAGCAGTTCTTC. The V gene is TRBV19, the J gene TRBJ2-1, with 11 bases fitting TRBD2. This CDR3 spans 14 amino acids. J gave up 7 bases and V 6 bases, and 5 bases lay outside the gene matches. Germline CDR1 reads LNHDA; CDR2 reads SQIVND (reference sequence).

The chain is built from TRBV19 and TRBJ2-1; TRBD2 agrees at 16 bases. CDR1 LNHDA and CDR2 SQIVND come from the germline V gene (reference sequence). Trimming at V came to 8 bases and at J to 10 bases, leaving 29 bases not matched to a gene. This CDR3 spans 22 amino acids. CDR3 coding DNA: TGTGCCAGTTCCGTCCCCCAGCCCCCCGGGACTAGCGGGGGGGCCTCCGGGTCAGAGCAGTTCTTC. This sequence encodes CASSVPQPPGTSGGASGSEQFF.

The gene calls are TRBV28 and TRBJ2-2; 8 bases match TRBD2. CDR1 and CDR2 from the germline V gene are MDHEN and SYDVKM. This CDR3 contains 15 residues. Trimming at V came to 2 bases and at J to 5 bases, leaving 4 bases not matched to a gene. The CDR3 DNA follows: TGTGCCAGCAGTTTAGGGGTAGCGGGAACCGGGGAGCTGTTTTTT. This sequence encodes CASSLGVAGTGELFF.

The rearrangement joins TRBV7-9 to TRBJ2-3, with TRBD1 as a possible D gene (5 bases). Trimming pared 10 bases from V and 4 bases from J, leaving 12 bases between. CDR3 size: 12 residues. The V gene's germline CDR1 is SEHNR and CDR2 FQNEAQ (reference sequence). In nucleotides, the CDR3 is TGTGCCACCTCGGGCAGGGCAGATACGCAGTATTTT. The encoded protein is CATSGRADTQYF.

This chain's CDR3 is CAWTGTSGVYEQYF. For the CDR3, the DNA is TGTGCCTGGACGGGAACTAGCGGGGTTTACGAGCAGTACTTC. J is TRBJ2-7 and V is TRBV30; 10 nucleotides line up with TRBD2. CDR3 length equals 14 residues. The germline CDR1 and CDR2 sequences are GTSNPN and SVGIG (reference sequence). The V gene end was trimmed by 4 bases and the J gene end by 4 bases; junction bases not matched to a gene: 7.

A few counts support this clone. The junction departs from the called germline gene at one end, perhaps through a read error. The chain combines TRBV4-1 with TRBJ1-2, with 8 bases aligning to TRBD1. Germline V gene lookup returns CDR1 MGHRA and CDR2 YSYEKL. The CDR3 sequence is 15 residues long. The DNA for the CDR3 is TGCGCCAGCACCCAAAGGGGGGGACAGGACTCATTTTACACCTTC. Amino acid sequence: CASTQRGGQDSFYTF.

The V gene is TRBV6-1, the J gene TRBJ1-4, with 7 nucleotides matching TRBD1. The V segment lost 6 bases and the J segment 10 bases; nucleotides outside the gene matches: 14. The length of the CDR3 is 15 residues. Looked up from germline, CDR1 is MNHNS and CDR2 is SASEGT. CDR3 residues: CASSRVLDRRRKLFF. The CDR3 DNA is TGTGCCAGCAGCCGAGTCTTGGACAGGAGGAGAAAACTGTTTTTT.

In this sample, this clone turned up a few times. The CDR3 DNA reads TGTGCCAGCAGCTTAGGCCGTCCCAGGGGCGATGGAAACACCATATATTTT. Residues: CASSLGRPRGDGNTIYF. This chain links TRBV13 with TRBJ1-3; weak D call: TRBD1 (6 bases). CDR1 is PRHDT and CDR2 is FYEKMQ in the germline V gene (reference sequence). The CDR3 extends over 17 amino acids. V was cut by 0 bases and J by 3 bases, with 15 bases left in between.

This chain joins TRBV14 and TRBJ1-1, with 7 bases that match TRBD1. CDR1 is SGHDN and CDR2 is FVKESK in the germline V gene. The CDR3 covers 19 residues. The V gene end was trimmed by 0 bases and the J gene end by 3 bases; junction bases not matched to a gene: 16. CDR3 residues: CASSQDGTATSRRDTEAFF. The DNA for the CDR3 is TGTGCCAGCAGCCAAGACGGGACAGCAACTTCACGTAGAGACACTGAAGCTTTCTTT. The whole variable domain, filled in from reference TRBV14 and TRBJ1-1, reads EAGVTQFPSHSVIEKGQTVTLRCDPISGHDNLYWYRRVMGKEIKFLLHFVKESKQDESGMPNNRFLAERTGGTYSTLKVQPAELEDSGVYFCASSQDGTATSRRDTEAFFGQGTRLTVV.

This sequence joins TRBV5-1 and TRBJ2-7; the D gene is possibly TRBD1 (6 bases). Germline assignment: CDR1 SGHRS and CDR2 YFSETQ. V was trimmed by 5 bases and J by 0 bases, leaving 18 bases between them. This CDR3 comprises 16 residues. The CDR3 is CASRYVRDNLSYEQYF. DNA for the CDR3: TGCGCCAGCAGATACGTCCGGGACAATCTCTCCTACGAGCAGTACTTC.

The rearrangement uses TRBV7-5 and TRBJ2-4; the table names TRBD1, a call not compared with the DNA. TRBV7-5 is annotated as a pseudogene. CDR3 length equals 17 residues. The CDR3, as DNA: TGTGCCAGAAGCTTAGATGACACCCGATTAGCCAAAAACATTCAGTACTTC. This gives the protein CARSLDDTRLAKNIQYF.